One and the same sample provided the 23 T cell receptor beta chains below, sequenced in a study of cytomegalovirus exposure and HLA in healthy donors. This PCR relied on a set of 60 Vbeta primers and 13 Jbeta primers. Sequencing was performed with immunoSEQ multiplex PCR; in TCRdb, only in-frame clones are kept and a portion is missing. In the table there are 120,000 to 150,000 clones, 75% to 80% of which are singletons. Sample: PBMCs. The receptors originated from a middle-aged woman in good health and CMV-seropositive.

The sample holds one count of this clone. This chain uses TRBV11-2 with TRBJ2-1; 9 bases align to TRBD2. The CDR3 loop spans 16 amino acids. Germline V gene sequence: CDR1 SGHAT, CDR2 FQNNGV. V dropped 6 bases and J dropped 4; count of bases not matched to a gene: 10. CDR3 sequence: CASSSSPGLAYNEQFF. DNA for the CDR3: TGTGCCAGCAGTTCTTCCCCGGGACTAGCATACAATGAGCAGTTCTTC.

Only a few counts were recorded for this clone. The junction does not match germline at one end; this may be a read error. V is TRBV11-3 and J is TRBJ1-1; 8 positions agree with TRBD1. Germline values: CDR1 SGHNT, CDR2 YENEEA. The CDR3 sequence is 12 residues long. The CDR3 region is CAGRGLITEAFF. CDR3 DNA: TGTGCCGGCAGGGGGCTAATTACTGAAGCTTTCTTT. The full variable domain, with the rest looked up from reference TRBV11-3 and TRBJ1-1, is EAGVVQSPRYKIIEKKQPVAFWCNPISGHNTLYWYLQNLGQGPELLIRYENEEAVDDSQLPKDRFSAERLKGVDSTLKIQPAELGDSAVYLCAGRGLITEAFFGQGTRLTVV.

This chain uses TRBV5-1 with TRBJ2-3, with 9 nucleotides matching TRBD2. Trimming took 0 bases from V and 6 from J; bases not matched to a gene: 8. This CDR3 has 16 amino acids. The germline CDR1 and CDR2 sequences are SGHRS and YFSETQ. The CDR3 DNA reads TGCGCCAGCAGCTTGGAGACTAGCGGTTGGGGGGATACGCAGTATTTT. Encoded protein: CASSLETSGWGDTQYF.

This rearrangement joins TRBV19 to TRBJ2-7; 7 positions match TRBD1. Trimming cost V 5 bases and J 4 bases; bases outside gene matches: 5. Germline assignment: CDR1 LNHDA and CDR2 SQIVND (reference sequence). The CDR3 is made up of 13 amino acids. Written as DNA, the CDR3 is TGTGCCAGTAGTCTTGGGACAGAGTACGAGCAGTACTTC. Protein product: CASSLGTEYEQYF.

This chain links TRBV2 with TRBJ2-4; 8 bases are a match to TRBD1. Germline loops: CDR1 SNHLY, CDR2 FYNNEI. The CDR3 loop spans 15 amino acids. The trim removed 7 bases at V and 5 bases at J, leaving 10 bases unmatched. The CDR3 loop is CASKKETGDENIQYF. CDR3 DNA sequence: TGTGCCAGCAAGAAAGAGACAGGGGATGAAAACATTCAGTACTTC.

The J gene is TRBJ1-6, the V gene TRBV2, with 8 bases aligning to TRBD1. The J segment lost 5 bases and the V segment lost 6 bases, leaving 6 bases of the junction unmatched. Germline CDR1 SNHLY, CDR2 FYNNEI. This CDR3 contains 15 residues. The CDR3 spells CASSRMTGDNSPLHF. The DNA for the CDR3 is TGTGCCAGCAGCCGCATGACAGGGGATAATTCACCCCTCCACTTT.

This clone was detected once. The chain couples TRBV5-1 to TRBJ2-5; 7 nucleotides agree with TRBD2. Trimming cost V 4 bases and J 4 bases; bases outside gene matches: 7. The CDR3 is 14 residues long. Germline values: CDR1 SGHRS, CDR2 YFSETQ. The CDR3 region has the DNA TGCGCCAGCAGCGAAGGACTAGTCTCAGAGACCCAGTACTTC. Protein sequence: CASSEGLVSETQYF.

V is TRBV11-2 and J is TRBJ1-3; no firm D call. Trimming left V 0 bases short and J 4 bases short, with 7 bases between. Per germline, CDR1 SGHAT and CDR2 FQNNGV. The CDR3 is 14 residues long. The DNA of the CDR3 is TGTGCCAGCAGCTTAGAGCCGACAGGAAACACCATATATTTT. Translating it yields CASSLEPTGNTIYF.

The chain has TRBV5-5 and TRBJ2-7; D is possibly TRBD2 (6 bases). The germline CDR1 and CDR2 sequences are SGHKS and YYEKEE (reference sequence). V lost 3 bases, J lost 3 bases, and 13 bases lay in between. The CDR3 is 14 residues long. CDR3 protein: CASSWGDGNYEQYF. CDR3 sequence (DNA): TGTGCCAGCAGCTGGGGGGACGGCAACTACGAGCAGTACTTC.

This chain connects TRBV27 to TRBJ2-3; 8 bases map to TRBD2. Germline-derived CDR1 and CDR2 are MNHEY and SMNVEV (reference sequence). Trimming removed 5 bases from V and 2 bases from J; junction bases left unmatched: 3. The CDR3 extends over 14 amino acids. CDR3 DNA sequence: TGTGCCAGCAGTGTAGGACTAGCCACAGATACGCAGTATTTT. It encodes CASSVGLATDTQYF.

This rearrangement joins TRBV10-2 to TRBJ2-4, with 9 bases identical to TRBD1. The CDR3 contains 13 residues. The germline V gene has CDR1 WSHSY and CDR2 SAAADI. With V trimmed by 6 bases and J by 5 bases, 2 bases remained unmatched. In DNA, the CDR3 is TGCGCCAGCAGGGACAGGGGTGAAAACATTCAGTACTTC. Protein: CASRDRGENIQYF.

The chain joins TRBV5-8 to TRBJ1-6; D remains ambiguous. The ends were cut back, 0 bases at V and 9 bases at J, with 10 bases in the middle. There are 14 residues in the CDR3. Germline lookup yields CDR1 SGHTS and CDR2 YDEGEE. The CDR3 DNA reads TGTGCCAGCAGCTTGGGCCCGGAGCGTTCACCCCTCCACTTT. It specifies CASSLGPERSPLHF.

The chain recombines TRBV30 with TRBJ1-2; D gene ambiguous. Germline CDR1 is GTSNPN and CDR2 is SVGIG (reference sequence). CDR3 length: 15 amino acids. The germline V and J ends were trimmed by 3 bases and 0 bases, with 14 bases remaining between them. The CDR3 loop reads CAWRYLYGANYGYTF. The DNA of the CDR3 is TGTGCCTGGAGATATTTATACGGGGCTAACTATGGCTACACCTTC.

The V and J genes are TRBV5-1 and TRBJ1-1, with TRBD1 as a possible D gene (5 bases). Trimming cost V 0 bases and J 6 bases, with 15 bases left between them. CDR3 length equals 15 residues. The germline CDR1 and CDR2 sequences are SGHRS and YFSETQ. Here the CDR3 DNA reads TGCGCCAGCAGCTTGGTGATATCAGGGAGGGCTGAAGCTTTCTTT. This sequence encodes CASSLVISGRAEAFF.

This clone was seen a few times. The chain combines TRBV5-1 with TRBJ1-1, with TRBD1 matching over 7 bases. Germline V gene sequence: CDR1 SGHRS, CDR2 YFSETQ. CDR3 length: 15 residues. V gave up 4 bases and J gave up 4 bases; unmatched junction bases: 10. The CDR3: CASSHPDRLSTEAFF. As DNA, the CDR3 is TGCGCCAGCAGCCACCCGGACAGGTTGTCCACTGAAGCTTTCTTT.

Notes on this clone: The same CDR3 also results from other DNA sequences found in this sample. V usage is TRBV5-1 and J usage is TRBJ2-6; TRBD1 matches 9 bases. The V gene's germline CDR1 is SGHRS and CDR2 YFSETQ. The V segment lost 3 bases and the J segment 0 bases; nucleotides outside the gene matches: 4. This CDR3 is 17 amino acids long. CDR3 region: CASSSGQGYSGANVLTF. The CDR3 DNA reads as TGCGCCAGCAGCTCAGGACAGGGGTACTCTGGGGCCAACGTCCTGACTTTC.

The chain couples TRBV19 to TRBJ2-3, with TRBD2 matching over 9 bases. J lost 2 bases, V lost 3 bases, and 9 bases had no gene match. The CDR3 runs 17 residues. Germline CDR1 is LNHDA and CDR2 is SQIVND (reference sequence). The CDR3 DNA follows: TGTGCCAGTAGTATCGGACTAGCGATCGTTTCCACAGATACGCAGTATTTT. It encodes CASSIGLAIVSTDTQYF.

The chain links TRBV5-1 to TRBJ2-5; 7 bases match TRBD2. The CDR3 loop spans 15 amino acids. The V segment lost 2 bases and the J segment 4 bases; nucleotides outside the gene matches: 8. The germline V gene has CDR1 SGHRS and CDR2 YFSETQ. The CDR3 DNA is TGCGCCAGCAGCTTCGGGGCGGGAGCGGTAGAGACCCAGTACTTC. Protein sequence: CASSFGAGAVETQYF.

A single count supports this clone. The rearrangement links TRBV7-2 to TRBJ2-3; tentative D call: TRBD1 (5 bases). Germline V gene lookup returns CDR1 SGHTA and CDR2 FQGNSA. V lost 4 bases, J lost 3 bases, and 11 bases lay in between. This CDR3 region has 14 residues. The CDR3 DNA reads TGTGCCAGCAGCTCCAGGGTCAGGACAGATACGCAGTATTTT. Its translation: CASSSRVRTDTQYF.

V is TRBV5-6 and J is TRBJ1-2; 9 bases match TRBD1. The CDR3 runs 14 residues. The V gene end was trimmed by 3 bases and the J gene end by 6 bases; junction bases not matched to a gene: 6. Germline lookup yields CDR1 SGHDT and CDR2 YYEEEE. The CDR3 DNA reads as TGTGCCAGCAGCTGGCCCGGGACAGGGAATGGCTACACCTTC. Its translation is CASSWPGTGNGYTF. The full variable domain, its missing parts supplied by reference TRBV5-6 and TRBJ1-2, is DAGVTQSPTHLIKTRGQQVTLRCSPKSGHDTVSWYQQALGQGPQFIFQYYEEEERQRGNFPDRFSGHQFPNYSSELNVNALLLGDSALYLCASSWPGTGNGYTFGSGTRLTVV.

The chain couples TRBV11-3 to TRBJ2-5; 11 bases line up with TRBD1. Trimming took 4 bases from V and 7 from J; bases not matched to a gene: 2. The CDR3 sequence is 13 residues long. CDR1 and CDR2 from the germline V gene are SGHNT and YENEEA. The CDR3 bases are TGTGCCAGCAGCTCGGGACAGGGGGGGACCCAGTACTTC. Residues: CASSSGQGGTQYF.

This clone was recorded a few times. The gene calls are TRBV28 and TRBJ1-2, with 9 bases lining up with TRBD1. The CDR3 runs 14 residues. Germline V CDR1 and CDR2: MDHEN, SYDVKM. V trimming: 4 bases; J trimming: 7 bases; junction bases outside the gene matches: 7. The CDR3 loop reads CASSYGTGYRGYTF. In nucleotides, the CDR3 is TGTGCCAGCAGTTACGGGACAGGGTACCGTGGCTACACCTTC.

The CDR3 nucleotides are TGCGCCAGCAGCTTGGGTAGCGGGAGTGACACCGGGGAGCTGTTTTTT. This encodes CASSLGSGSDTGELFF. The rearrangement joins TRBV5-1 to TRBJ2-2; 9 bases line up with TRBD2. This CDR3 is built from 16 residues. V trimming: 0 bases; J trimming: 3 bases; junction bases outside the gene matches: 3. Germline CDR1 is SGHRS and CDR2 is YFSETQ.